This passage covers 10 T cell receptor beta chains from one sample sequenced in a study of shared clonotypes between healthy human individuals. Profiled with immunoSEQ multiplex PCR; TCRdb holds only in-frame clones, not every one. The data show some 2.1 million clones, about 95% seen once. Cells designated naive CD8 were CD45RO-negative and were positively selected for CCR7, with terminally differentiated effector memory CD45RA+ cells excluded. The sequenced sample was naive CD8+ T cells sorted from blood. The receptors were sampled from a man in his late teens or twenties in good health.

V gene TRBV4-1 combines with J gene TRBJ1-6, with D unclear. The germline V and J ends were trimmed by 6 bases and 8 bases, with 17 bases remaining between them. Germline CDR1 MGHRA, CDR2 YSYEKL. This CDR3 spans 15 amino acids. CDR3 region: CASRLAADRDSPLHF. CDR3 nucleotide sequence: TGCGCCAGCAGGCTAGCGGCGGATCGGGATTCACCCCTCCACTTT.

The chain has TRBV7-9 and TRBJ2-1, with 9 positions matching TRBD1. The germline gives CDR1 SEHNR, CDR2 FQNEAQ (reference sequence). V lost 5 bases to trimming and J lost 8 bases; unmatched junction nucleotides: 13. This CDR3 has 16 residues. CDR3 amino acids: CASSLVPGQGLHEQFF. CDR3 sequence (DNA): TGTGCCAGCAGCCTCGTACCGGGACAGGGTCTGCATGAGCAGTTCTTC.

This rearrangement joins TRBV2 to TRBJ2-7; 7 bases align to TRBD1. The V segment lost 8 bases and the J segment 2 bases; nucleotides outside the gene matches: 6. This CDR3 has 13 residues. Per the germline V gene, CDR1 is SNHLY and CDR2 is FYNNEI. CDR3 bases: TGTGCCAGCCAACAGGGGAGCGCCTACGAGCAGTACTTC. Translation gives CASQQGSAYEQYF.

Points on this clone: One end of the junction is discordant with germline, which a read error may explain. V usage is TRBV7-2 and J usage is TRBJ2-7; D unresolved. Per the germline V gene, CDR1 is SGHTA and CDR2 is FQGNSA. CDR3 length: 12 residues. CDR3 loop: CACSLDRFEQYF. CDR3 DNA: TGTGCCTGCAGCTTAGATAGATTCGAGCAGTACTTC.

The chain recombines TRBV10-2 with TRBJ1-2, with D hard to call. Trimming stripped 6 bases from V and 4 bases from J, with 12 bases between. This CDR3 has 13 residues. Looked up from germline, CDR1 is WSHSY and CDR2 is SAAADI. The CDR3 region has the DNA TGCGCCAGCAGCCCCGACCCGATCTATGGCTACACCTTC. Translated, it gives CASSPDPIYGYTF.

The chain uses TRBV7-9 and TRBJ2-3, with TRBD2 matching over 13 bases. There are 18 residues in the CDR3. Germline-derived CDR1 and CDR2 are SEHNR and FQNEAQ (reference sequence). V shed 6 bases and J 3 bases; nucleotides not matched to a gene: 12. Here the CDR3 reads CASRYSGTSGALTDTQYF. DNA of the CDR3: TGTGCCAGCAGATACTCCGGGACTAGCGGGGCTTTGACAGATACGCAGTATTTT.

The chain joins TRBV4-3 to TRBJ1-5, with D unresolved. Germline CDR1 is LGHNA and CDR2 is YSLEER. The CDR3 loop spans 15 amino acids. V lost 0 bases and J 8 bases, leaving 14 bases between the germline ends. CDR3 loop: CASSQEWLGMEPQHF. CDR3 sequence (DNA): TGCGCCAGCAGCCAAGAATGGCTGGGGATGGAGCCCCAGCATTTT.

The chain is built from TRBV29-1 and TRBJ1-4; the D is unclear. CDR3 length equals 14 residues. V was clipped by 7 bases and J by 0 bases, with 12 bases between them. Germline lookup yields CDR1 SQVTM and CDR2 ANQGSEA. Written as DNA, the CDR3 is TGCAGCGCCCGAGGTCTTGCAACTAATGAAAAACTGTTTTTT. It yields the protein CSARGLATNEKLFF.

The CDR3, as DNA: TGCGCCAGCAGCCCGGACGCTACAGATACGCAGTATTTT. Translating gives CASSPDATDTQYF. The gene calls are TRBV5-1 and TRBJ2-3, with D uncertain. Germline V lookup: CDR1 SGHRS, CDR2 YFSETQ. The CDR3 has 13 amino acids. V shed 4 bases and J shed 3 bases, with 9 bases lying between them.

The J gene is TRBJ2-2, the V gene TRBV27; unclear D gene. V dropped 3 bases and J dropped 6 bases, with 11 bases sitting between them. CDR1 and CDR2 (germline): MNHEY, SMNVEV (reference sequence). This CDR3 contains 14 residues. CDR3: CASSLAFSPGELFF. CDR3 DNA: TGTGCCAGCAGTTTGGCCTTTAGCCCCGGGGAGCTGTTTTTT.